This T cell receptor beta chain emerged from a study of OX40 agonist ivuxolimab in advanced cancers. Overall study context: Dose-escalation patients' cancers were hepatocellular carcinoma, melanoma, renal cell or head and neck cancer. Among those treated, three patients had partial responses, one with hepatocellular carcinoma and two with cutaneous melanoma.

The CDR3 loop spans 15 amino acids. Trimming cost V 0 bases and J 7 bases, with 13 bases left between them. CDR1 and CDR2 from the germline V gene are MNHEY and SVGAGI. The table came from immunoSEQ multiplex PCR; TCRdb's copy has only in-frame clones and leaves some out. The sample contains some 82,000 clones, around 94% of which appear only once. The chain carries TRBV6-5 and TRBJ2-1, with D tentatively TRBD2 (5 bases). The material was CD4+ or CD8+ T cells sorted from blood, obtained in a trial of the OX40 agonist ivuxolimab. The clonotype comes from an adult with an advanced solid tumor such as melanoma, head and neck, liver or kidney cancer. The CDR3 loop reads CASSYSTGIKNEQFF. Here the CDR3 DNA reads TGTGCCAGCAGTTACTCAACGGGAATCAAAAATGAGCAGTTCTTC.